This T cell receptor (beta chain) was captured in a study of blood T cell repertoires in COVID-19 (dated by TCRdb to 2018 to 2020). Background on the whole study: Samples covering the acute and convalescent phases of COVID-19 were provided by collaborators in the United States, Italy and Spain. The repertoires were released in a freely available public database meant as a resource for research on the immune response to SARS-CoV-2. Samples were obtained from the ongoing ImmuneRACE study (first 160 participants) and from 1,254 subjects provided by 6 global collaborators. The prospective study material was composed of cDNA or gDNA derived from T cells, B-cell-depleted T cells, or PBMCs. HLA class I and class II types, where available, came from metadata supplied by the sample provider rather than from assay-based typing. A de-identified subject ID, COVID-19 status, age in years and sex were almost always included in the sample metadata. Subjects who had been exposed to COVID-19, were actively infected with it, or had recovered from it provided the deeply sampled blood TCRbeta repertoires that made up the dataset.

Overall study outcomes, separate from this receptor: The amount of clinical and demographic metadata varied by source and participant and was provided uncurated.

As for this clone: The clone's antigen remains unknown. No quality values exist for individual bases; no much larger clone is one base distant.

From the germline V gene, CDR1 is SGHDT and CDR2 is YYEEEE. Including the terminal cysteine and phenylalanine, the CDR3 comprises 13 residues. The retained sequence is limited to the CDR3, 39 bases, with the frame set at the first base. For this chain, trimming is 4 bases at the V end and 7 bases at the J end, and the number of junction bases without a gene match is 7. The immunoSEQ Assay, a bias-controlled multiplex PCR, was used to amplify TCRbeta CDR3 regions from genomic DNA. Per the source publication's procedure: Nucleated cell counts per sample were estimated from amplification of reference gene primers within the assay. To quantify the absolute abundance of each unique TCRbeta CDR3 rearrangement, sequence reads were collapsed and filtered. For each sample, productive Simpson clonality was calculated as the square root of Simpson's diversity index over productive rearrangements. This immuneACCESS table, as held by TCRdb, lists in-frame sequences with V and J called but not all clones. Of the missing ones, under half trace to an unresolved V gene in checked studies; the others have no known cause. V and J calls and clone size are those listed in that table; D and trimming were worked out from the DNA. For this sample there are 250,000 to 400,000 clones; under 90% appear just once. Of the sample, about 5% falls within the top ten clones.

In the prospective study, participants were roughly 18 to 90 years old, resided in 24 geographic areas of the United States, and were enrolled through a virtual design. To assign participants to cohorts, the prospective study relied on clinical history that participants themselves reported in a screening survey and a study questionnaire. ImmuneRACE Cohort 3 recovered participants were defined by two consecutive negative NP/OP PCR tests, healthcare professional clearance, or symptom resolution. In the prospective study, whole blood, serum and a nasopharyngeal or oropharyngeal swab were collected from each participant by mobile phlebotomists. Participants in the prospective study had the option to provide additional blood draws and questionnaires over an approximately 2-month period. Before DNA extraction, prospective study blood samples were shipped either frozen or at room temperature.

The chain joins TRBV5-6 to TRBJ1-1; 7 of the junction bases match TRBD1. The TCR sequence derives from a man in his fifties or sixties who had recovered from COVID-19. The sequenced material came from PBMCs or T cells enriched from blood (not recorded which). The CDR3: CASSLPGQDEAFF. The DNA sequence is TGTGCCAGCAGCCTTCCCGGACAGGATGAAGCTTTCTTT.